This T cell receptor beta chain was found in a study of PD-1 blockade in classical Hodgkin lymphoma. Germline CDR1 reads SQVTM; CDR2 reads ANQGSEA. The CDR3 is 14 residues long. V lost 4 bases and J lost 3; bases outside the gene matches: 9. Findings of the study overall: Baseline diversity was lower in partial responders and progressors than complete responders. Newly diagnosed patients were reported to exhibit reduced baseline TCR diversity relative to healthy donors.

All patients experienced relapse after autologous stem cell transplantation, and brentuximab vedotin exposure was variable. Complete response, partial response or progressive disease was recorded as best response. About this clone: Antigen: not known.

The protocol was immunoSEQ multiplex PCR, while the TCRdb copy is restricted to in-frame clones and leaves out a portion. The table has 90,000 or so clones, around nine tenths seen once. The clonotype originates from a human donor with classical Hodgkin lymphoma. The V and J genes are TRBV29-1 and TRBJ2-7, with 7 bases aligning to TRBD2. The sequencing here drew on peripheral blood mononuclear cells (PBMCs), taken before the second cycle of nivolumab. DNA for the CDR3: TGCAGCGTTGCTGCCGGGACTACGCTCTACGAGCAGTACTTC. Protein product: CSVAAGTTLYEQYF.